The rows below give T cell receptor beta chains drawn from one sample of a study of T cells in Graves' hyperthyroidism and ophthalmopathy. Each CDR3 protein is one row after TCRdb ran MiXCR on the multiplex PCR reads. This table holds some 300,000 distinct CDR3 sequences, roughly 15% found once. The specimen was blood. All receptors come from a man aged 25 to 40 with Graves' hyperthyroidism. Both conserved end residues are part of each CDR3. The order of the fields is clone size, D gene, J gene, V gene, CDR3 DNA, CDR3 protein. D genes are given only for firm matches. Rows may omit the clone size; those that give it use once, few, many or a size class.

clone_size: .; d_call: .; j_call: TRBJ2-3; v_call: TRBV20-1; cdr3_nt: TGCAGTGGAGAGTTAGGGGATACGCAGTATTTT; cdr3_aa: CSGELGDTQYF
clone_size: many; d_call: .; j_call: TRBJ2-1; v_call: TRBV11-3; cdr3_nt: TGTGCCAGCAGCCCTAGGCGGCCATCCAATGAGCAGTTCTTC; cdr3_aa: CASSPRRPSNEQFF
clone_size: many; d_call: .; j_call: TRBJ1-1; v_call: TRBV30; cdr3_nt: TGTGCCTGGAGTGAGCTGTTGAACACTGAAGCTTTCTTT; cdr3_aa: CAWSELLNTEAFF
clone_size: many; d_call: .; j_call: TRBJ2-3; v_call: TRBV27; cdr3_nt: TGTGCCAGCAGTTTAACTGGGGCAGATACGCAGTATTTT; cdr3_aa: CASSLTGADTQYF
clone_size: many; d_call: .; j_call: TRBJ2-3; v_call: TRBV11-2; cdr3_nt: TGTGCCAGCAGCTTAGAGGTGGACGTTGGCACAGATACGCAGTATTTT; cdr3_aa: CASSLEVDVGTDTQYF
clone_size: many; d_call: .; j_call: TRBJ2-5; v_call: TRBV18; cdr3_nt: TGTGCCAGCTCACCCTCGAGGGGACAAGAGACCCAGTACTTC; cdr3_aa: CASSPSRGQETQYF
clone_size: many; d_call: TRBD2; j_call: TRBJ2-3; v_call: TRBV6-1; cdr3_nt: TGTGCCAGCAGTATCACCGGGACTAGGGGCACAGATACGCAGTATTTT; cdr3_aa: CASSITGTRGTDTQYF
clone_size: .; d_call: .; j_call: TRBJ2-3; v_call: TRBV28; cdr3_nt: TGTGCCGTAAGTGCCGGAGATACGCAGTATTTT; cdr3_aa: CAVSAGDTQYF
clone_size: .; d_call: .; j_call: TRBJ2-1; v_call: TRBV5-8; cdr3_nt: TGTGCCAGCAGCTTGGCAGGGATCTACAATGAGCAGTTCTTC; cdr3_aa: CASSLAGIYNEQFF
clone_size: many; d_call: .; j_call: TRBJ2-1; v_call: TRBV29-1; cdr3_nt: TGCAGCGCAGGGGGAGCGGGGGACAATGAGCAGTTCTTC; cdr3_aa: CSAGGAGDNEQFF
clone_size: once; d_call: .; j_call: TRBJ2-6; v_call: TRBV29-1; cdr3_nt: TGCAGCGTTGAAGAGGACTCTGGGGCCAACGTCCTGACTTTC; cdr3_aa: CSVEEDSGANVLTF
clone_size: many; d_call: TRBD2; j_call: TRBJ2-1; v_call: TRBV11-2; cdr3_nt: TGTGCCAGCAGCCCCCTCGGTGCGGGGGGGAACAATGAGCAGTTCTTC; cdr3_aa: CASSPLGAGGNNEQFF
clone_size: few; d_call: .; j_call: TRBJ1-1; v_call: TRBV3-1; cdr3_nt: TGTGCCAGCGGGGGGTTTAACACTGAAGCTTTCTTT; cdr3_aa: CASGGFNTEAFF
clone_size: .; d_call: TRBD1; j_call: TRBJ1-2; v_call: TRBV4-1; cdr3_nt: TGCGCCAGCAGCCAAGTGATGGACAGGGTAAATGGCTACACCTTC; cdr3_aa: CASSQVMDRVNGYTF
clone_size: many; d_call: TRBD2; j_call: TRBJ2-1; v_call: TRBV30; cdr3_nt: TGTGCCTGGAGTGTGGGTTGGGGGGGTAAGACCTACAATGAGCAGTTCTTC; cdr3_aa: CAWSVGWGGKTYNEQFF
clone_size: many; d_call: TRBD1; j_call: TRBJ2-1; v_call: TRBV7-2; cdr3_nt: TGTGCCAGCAGCTTATTAGGGGGCGCGGGCAATGAGCAGTTCTTC; cdr3_aa: CASSLLGGAGNEQFF
clone_size: many; d_call: .; j_call: TRBJ2-7; v_call: TRBV24-1; cdr3_nt: TGTGCCACCAGTGATTTTCCTAGCCACGAGCAGTACTTC; cdr3_aa: CATSDFPSHEQYF
clone_size: many; d_call: TRBD2; j_call: TRBJ2-7; v_call: TRBV6-2/TRBV6-3; cdr3_nt: TGTGCCAGCAAACGCGTAGCGGGAGCCACCTACGAGCAGTACTTC; cdr3_aa: CASKRVAGATYEQYF
clone_size: many; d_call: TRBD1; j_call: TRBJ2-7; v_call: TRBV20-1; cdr3_nt: TGCAGTGCAATACAGGGGAACCCCACCGAGCAGTACTTC; cdr3_aa: CSAIQGNPTEQYF